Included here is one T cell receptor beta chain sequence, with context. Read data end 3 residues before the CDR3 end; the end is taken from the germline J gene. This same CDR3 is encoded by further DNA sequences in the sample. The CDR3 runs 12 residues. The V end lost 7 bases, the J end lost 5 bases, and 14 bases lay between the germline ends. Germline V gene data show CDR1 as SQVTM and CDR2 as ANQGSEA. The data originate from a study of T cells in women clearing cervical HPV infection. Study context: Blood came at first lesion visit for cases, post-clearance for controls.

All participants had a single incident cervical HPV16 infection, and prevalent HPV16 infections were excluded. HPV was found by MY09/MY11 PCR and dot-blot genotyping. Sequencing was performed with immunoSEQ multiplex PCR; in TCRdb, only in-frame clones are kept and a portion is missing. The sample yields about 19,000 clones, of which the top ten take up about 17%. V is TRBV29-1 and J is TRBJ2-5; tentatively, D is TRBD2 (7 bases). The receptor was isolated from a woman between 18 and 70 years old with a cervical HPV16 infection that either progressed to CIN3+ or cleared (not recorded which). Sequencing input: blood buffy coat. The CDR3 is CSAGGQGETQYF. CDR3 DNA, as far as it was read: TGCAGCGCCGGGGGGCAGGGGGAGACC.